The 27 T cell receptor beta chains below were found in one sample sequenced in a study of beta chain features in type 1 diabetes. Sequenced material consisted of expressed TCRB transcripts (all of the isolated RNA was reverse transcribed). Some clones are missing from TCRdb's copy, which holds only in-frame ones; the method was immunoSEQ multiplex PCR. The sample contains a few hundred thousand clones, approximately 16% of which appear only once. The source material was naive CD4+ T cells from blood. All receptors derive from a woman between 18 and 29 years old in good health.

This chain connects TRBV2 to TRBJ2-1, with D possibly being TRBD1 (6 bases). V dropped 3 bases and J dropped 8 bases, with 14 bases sitting between them. CDR3 length equals 14 residues. The V gene's germline CDR1 is SNHLY and CDR2 FYNNEI. DNA for the CDR3: TGTGCCAGCAGTGAGTGGCTCAGGGGCGATGAGCAGTTCTTC. Translation: CASSEWLRGDEQFF.

This clone has more than one count but fewer than ten. This chain connects TRBV6-5 to TRBJ2-1; 14 nucleotides align to TRBD2. V lost 6 bases to trimming and J lost 10 bases; unmatched junction nucleotides: 8. The CDR3 has 15 residues. Germline V gene lookup returns CDR1 MNHEY and CDR2 SVGAGI. The CDR3 loop is CASSPGLAGGREQFF. The CDR3 nucleotides read TGTGCCAGCAGCCCCGGACTAGCGGGAGGCAGAGAGCAGTTCTTC.

The chain carries TRBV27 and TRBJ1-2, with D unclear. In germline, CDR1 is MNHEY, CDR2 SMNVEV (reference sequence). Trimming left V 5 bases short and J 7 bases short, with 23 bases between. This CDR3 spans 16 amino acids. The CDR3 coding sequence is TGTGCCAGCAGTGCCGTTGGGGAAGGACTACTGGCTGGCTACACCTTC. Translated, it gives CASSAVGEGLLAGYTF.

The gene calls are TRBV19 and TRBJ2-5; TRBD2 aligns across 8 bases. Germline values: CDR1 LNHDA, CDR2 SQIVND (reference sequence). V dropped 5 bases and J dropped 3; count of bases not matched to a gene: 5. The length of the CDR3 is 14 residues. The CDR3 spells CASSRGGAEETQYF. CDR3 DNA: TGTGCCAGTAGTCGGGGGGGGGCTGAAGAGACCCAGTACTTC.

This clone was counted between two and nine times. The rearrangement uses TRBV29-1 and TRBJ2-7; D might be TRBD1 (5 bases). The CDR3 runs to 13 residues. V lost 5 bases, J lost 1 base, and 12 bases lay in between. Germline CDR1 SQVTM, CDR2 ANQGSEA. CDR3 sequence (DNA): TGCAGCGTTCGAATGGACAAATCCTACGAGCAGTACTTC. Translating gives CSVRMDKSYEQYF.

The V gene is TRBV6-5, the J gene TRBJ2-7; 13 bases align to TRBD2. V lost 7 bases and J lost 6; bases outside the gene matches: 6. The CDR3 length is 14 residues. CDR1 and CDR2 (germline): MNHEY, SVGAGI. The DNA of the CDR3 is TGTGCCAGCACCCCGACTAGCGGGAGGATCGAGCAGTACTTC. Amino acid sequence: CASTPTSGRIEQYF.

This chain joins TRBV15 and TRBJ1-2; D is unresolved. The germline V and J ends were trimmed by 0 bases and 7 bases, with 15 bases remaining between them. There are 15 residues in the CDR3. Germline CDR1 is LNHNV and CDR2 is YYDKDF (reference sequence). This CDR3 is CATSRDLARPGGYTF. The CDR3, as DNA: TGTGCCACCAGCAGAGATTTGGCCAGACCGGGTGGCTACACCTTC.

This clone has only a few counts. The rearrangement uses TRBV29-1 and TRBJ2-5; D unresolved. CDR1 is SQVTM, CDR2 ANQGSEA, per germline. CDR3 length equals 13 residues. Deletions cut 7 bases from V and 2 bases from J, with 14 bases between. CDR3: CSAMWLVQETQYF. CDR3 DNA: TGCAGCGCCATGTGGCTCGTTCAAGAGACCCAGTACTTC.

This clone is a singleton in its sample. The chain joins TRBV7-9 to TRBJ1-5; no reliable D call. CDR1 SEHNR and CDR2 FQNEAQ come from the germline V gene (reference sequence). The CDR3 has 12 amino acids. Trimming pared 4 bases from V and 9 bases from J, leaving 10 bases between. The CDR3 sequence: CASSSQHAPQHF. The CDR3 DNA reads TGTGCCAGCAGCTCACAACACGCGCCCCAGCATTTT.

This clone occurred a few times. CDR3 in amino acids: CASSMGFQGATYSEAFF. CDR3 in DNA: TGTGCCAGCAGTATGGGGTTCCAGGGGGCTACATATAGTGAAGCTTTCTTT. This chain links TRBV7-2 with TRBJ1-1; 8 positions match TRBD1. CDR1 is SGHTA, CDR2 FQGNSA, per germline. J gave up 7 bases and V 6 bases, and 19 bases lay outside the gene matches. The CDR3 consists of 17 residues. The full variable domain, rest sourced from reference TRBV7-2 and TRBJ1-1, is GAGVSQSPSNKVTEKGKDVELRCDPISGHTALYWYRQSLGQGLEFLIYFQGNSAPDKSGLPSDRFSAERTGGSVSTLTIQRTQQEDSAVYLCASSMGFQGATYSEAFFGQGTRLTVV.

Comment on this clone: Within the sample, other DNA sequences also encode this same CDR3. The chain employs TRBV7-2 and TRBJ1-5, with 9 positions matching TRBD1. From germline, CDR1 is SGHTA and CDR2 FQGNSA. V gave up 5 bases and J gave up 6 bases; unmatched junction bases: 2. This CDR3 spans 13 amino acids. CDR3 protein: CASSLDRGQPQHF. CDR3 nucleotide sequence: TGTGCCAGCAGCCTGGACAGGGGTCAGCCCCAGCATTTT.

The gene calls are TRBV5-4 and TRBJ2-3; 10 bases agree with TRBD2. Germline V CDR1 and CDR2: SGHNT, YYREEE (reference sequence). The CDR3 runs 15 residues. J gave up 2 bases and V 5 bases, and 5 bases lay outside the gene matches. CDR3 nucleotides: TGTGCCAGCAGGGGCGGACTAGCGGCCACAGATACGCAGTATTTT. Its translation: CASRGGLAATDTQYF.

The rearrangement links TRBV18 to TRBJ2-5, with TRBD2 identical over 11 bases. The CDR3 is 16 amino acids. CDR1 and CDR2 from the germline V gene are KGHSH and LQKENI. V was clipped by 0 bases and J by 3 bases; unmatched bases: 3. Here the CDR3 DNA reads TGTGCCAGCTCACCACCAATACTAGCGGGAGAAGAGACCCAGTACTTC. It specifies CASSPPILAGEETQYF.

In its sample, this clone was seen a few times. The chain couples TRBV9 to TRBJ2-1, with 9 bases lining up with TRBD2. The CDR3 totals 15 residues. Germline V gene sequence: CDR1 SGDLS, CDR2 YYNGEE. Germline trimming cut 0 bases from V and 10 bases from J; bases unmatched to any gene: 8. The CDR3 bases are TGTGCCAGCAGCGTAGCGACTAGCGGTGCGGCGGAGCAGTTCTTC. It encodes CASSVATSGAAEQFF.

This clone turned up a few times. The CDR3 bases are TGTGCCTGGAGTGTACTGCCCCACGAACCCTACGGCTACACCTTC. The encoded protein is CAWSVLPHEPYGYTF. The chain is built from TRBV30 and TRBJ1-2; D is ambiguous. The germline V gene encodes CDR1 GTSNPN and CDR2 SVGIG (reference sequence). The V end was cut by 0 bases, the J end by 8 bases, with 19 bases between. The CDR3 consists of 15 residues.

This clone was seen only a few times. The rearrangement uses TRBV2 and TRBJ2-7; 10 bases are shared with TRBD2. CDR1 and CDR2 (germline): SNHLY, FYNNEI. J was trimmed by 6 bases and V by 6 bases; bases with no gene match: 14. This CDR3 spans 16 amino acids. In DNA, the CDR3 is TGTGCCAGCAGCCCAAAGCGGCTAGCGGGAGAATCCGAGCAGTACTTC. It encodes CASSPKRLAGESEQYF.

The chain carries TRBV7-9 and TRBJ1-2; 10 nucleotides agree with TRBD1. Germline assignment: CDR1 SEHNR and CDR2 FQNEAQ (reference sequence). The CDR3 consists of 17 residues. V was clipped by 4 bases and J by 2 bases; unmatched bases: 10. CDR3 sequence reads: CASSYNERDRGNYGYTF. CDR3 nucleotide sequence: TGTGCCAGCAGCTATAACGAACGGGACAGGGGAAACTATGGCTACACCTTC.

A few counts support this clone. V and J are TRBV5-1 and TRBJ2-1; perhaps TRBD2 as D (5 bases). CDR1 is SGHRS, CDR2 YFSETQ, per germline. The CDR3 extends over 15 amino acids. Trimming cost V 5 bases and J 5 bases, with 17 bases left between them. The CDR3: CASRERYKGNNEQFF. The DNA of the CDR3 is TGCGCCAGCAGGGAGCGGTACAAAGGAAACAATGAGCAGTTCTTC.

The gene calls are TRBV27 and TRBJ2-3, with 9 bases matching TRBD2. J was trimmed by 2 bases and V by 8 bases; bases with no gene match: 8. CDR1 is MNHEY, CDR2 SMNVEV, per germline (reference sequence). CDR3 length: 15 amino acids. The CDR3 loop reads CASSRLAGVTDTQYF. CDR3 DNA: TGTGCCAGCTCCCGTTTAGCGGGAGTCACAGATACGCAGTATTTT.

V is TRBV28 and J is TRBJ1-1, with D possibly being TRBD1 (5 bases). The CDR3 spans 15 residues. V was trimmed by 6 bases and J by 1 base, leaving 15 bases between them. Germline values: CDR1 MDHEN, CDR2 SYDVKM. This CDR3 is CASREKDKPNTEAFF. In nucleotides, the CDR3 is TGTGCCAGCAGGGAAAAGGACAAGCCGAACACTGAAGCTTTCTTT.

This clone was seen a handful of times. The chain recombines TRBV4-3 with TRBJ2-3, with 8 bases lining up with TRBD2. The CDR3 sequence is 17 residues long. CDR1 is LGHNA, CDR2 YSLEER, per germline. V was pared by 0 bases and J by 3 bases, with 8 bases of the junction left unmatched. The CDR3 sequence is CASSQDYGTSGTDTQYF. The CDR3 nucleotides are TGCGCCAGCAGCCAAGATTACGGCACTAGCGGTACAGATACGCAGTATTTT.

This clone was found a few times. V is TRBV4-1 and J is TRBJ2-6, with D maybe TRBD2 (5 bases). The CDR3 covers 15 residues. Per the germline V gene, CDR1 is MGHRA and CDR2 is YSYEKL. Trimming shortened V by 5 bases and J by 2 bases, and 10 bases separated the two germline ends. DNA of the CDR3: TGCGCCAGCAGCGAGGGCCTGCCTGGGGCCAACGTCCTGACTTTC. It translates to CASSEGLPGANVLTF.

This clone was seen a handful of times. This sequence joins TRBV9 and TRBJ1-1; D is possibly TRBD1 (6 bases). There are 18 residues in the CDR3. CDR1 is SGDLS and CDR2 is YYNGEE in the germline V gene. Trimming cost V 0 bases and J 0 bases, with 18 bases left between them. DNA for the CDR3: TGTGCCAGCAGCGTAGATCTCAGGGGCCATTTCATGAACACTGAAGCTTTCTTT. Protein product: CASSVDLRGHFMNTEAFF.

This clone was counted a few times. The V and J genes are TRBV9 and TRBJ2-1; 15 bases are shared with TRBD2. The CDR3 contains 16 residues. V dropped 4 bases and J dropped 7; count of bases not matched to a gene: 6. Germline assignment: CDR1 SGDLS and CDR2 YYNGEE. This CDR3 is CASSPGTSGRWNEQFF. In DNA, the CDR3 is TGTGCCAGCAGCCCCGGGACTAGCGGGAGGTGGAATGAGCAGTTCTTC.

The chain links TRBV2 to TRBJ2-4; D unclear. CDR3 length: 10 residues. The germline CDR1 and CDR2 sequences are SNHLY and FYNNEI. Trimming left V 2 bases short and J 14 bases short, with 7 bases between. The CDR3 DNA follows: TGTGCCAGCAGTGAAAGAAGAGAGTACTTC. Its translation is CASSERREYF.

This clone was detected a few times. V gene TRBV27 combines with J gene TRBJ2-7; weak D call: TRBD2 (5 bases). The ends were cut back, 5 bases at V and 4 bases at J, with 15 bases in the middle. This CDR3 contains 14 residues. The germline V gene has CDR1 MNHEY and CDR2 SMNVEV (reference sequence). The CDR3 reads CASSQRGDGYEQYF. The CDR3, as DNA: TGTGCCAGCAGTCAACGGGGAGACGGGTACGAGCAGTACTTC.

This clone was found a few times. This chain joins TRBV28 and TRBJ2-1; TRBD1 matches 7 bases. The CDR3 spans 14 residues. J gave up 4 bases and V 4 bases, and 4 bases lay outside the gene matches. Germline V gene sequence: CDR1 MDHEN, CDR2 SYDVKM. The CDR3 DNA is TGTGCCAGCAGTTCTCCGGGACAGTACAATGAGCAGTTCTTC. It encodes CASSSPGQYNEQFF.